This TCR beta chain was recovered during a study of human T cells and chemical hapten exposure. Overall study context: The study lasted about 24 weeks, and patients were dosed weekly with diphenylcyclopropenone on the scalp throughout.

The V gene's germline CDR1 is SGHDT and CDR2 YYEEEE. The V end lost 2 bases, the J end lost 5 bases, and 10 bases lay between the germline ends. This CDR3 spans 13 amino acids. In the library, unique molecular identifiers were attached to individual cDNA molecules. Per the original methods: Sample TCR totals centred on a median of around 100,000, ranging about 20,000 to 700,000. TCRdb processed the RACE reads anew with MiXCR; each CDR3 protein has one entry. TCRdb, not the authors, supplied the V and J calls. The sample holds 150,000 to 200,000 distinct CDR3 sequences; approximately 20% are singletons and the top ten take approximately 6.4%. This clonotype showed up just once. The time point is: patch test 1, 2 weeks after DPC sensitization. Treatment in this sample: therapeutic diphenylcyclopropenone sensitization with weekly scalp DPC. Donation of samples came from alopecia patients who were 18 to 70 years old and suitable for DPC.

This clonotype was sampled from a woman between 45 and 65 years old with alopecia areata. Some clones in this sample may be carry-over from other donors' samples. The material was whole blood, obtained in connection with sensitization to the hapten diphenylcyclopropenone (DPC). The V gene is TRBV5-6, the J gene TRBJ1-1, with D uncertain. The chain's CDR3 is CASSLFGVTEAFF. CDR3 sequence (DNA): TGTGCCAGCAGCTTATTTGGGGTAACTGAAGCTTTCTTT.